The TCR beta chain described here comes from a study of cytomegalovirus exposure and HLA in healthy donors. Overall study results and limits: Later genetic work tied a missense DCLRE1C variant to beta-chain V and J trimming.

Germline CDR1 SEHNR, CDR2 FQNEAQ (reference sequence). Trimming pared 1 base from V and 11 bases from J, leaving 11 bases between. The CDR3 runs 12 residues. The PCR employed 60 Vbeta primers together with 13 Jbeta primers. Produced via immunoSEQ multiplex PCR; TCRdb's table is partial and in-frame only. The data show 90,000 to 150,000 clones, over 70% seen once. In the case of this clone: Its antigen is unknown.

The chain employs TRBV7-9 and TRBJ1-1; D uncertain. Sequencing input: PBMCs. This sequence originates from a woman aged 40 to 55 in good health and CMV-seropositive. The CDR3 DNA reads TGTGCCAGCAGCTTAGGGGCAATCGCTGCTTTCTTT. Its translation: CASSLGAIAAFF.